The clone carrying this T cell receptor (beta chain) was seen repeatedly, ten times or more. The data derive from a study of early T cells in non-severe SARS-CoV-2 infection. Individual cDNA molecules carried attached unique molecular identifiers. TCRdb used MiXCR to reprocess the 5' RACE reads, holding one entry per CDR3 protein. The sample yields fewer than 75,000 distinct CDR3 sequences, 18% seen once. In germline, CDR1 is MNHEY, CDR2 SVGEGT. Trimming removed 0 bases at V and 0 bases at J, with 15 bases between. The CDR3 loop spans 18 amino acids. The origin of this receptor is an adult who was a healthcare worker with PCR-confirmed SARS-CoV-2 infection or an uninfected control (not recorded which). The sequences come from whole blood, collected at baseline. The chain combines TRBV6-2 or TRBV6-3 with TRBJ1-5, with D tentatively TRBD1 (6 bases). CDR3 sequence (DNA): TGTGCCAGCAGTTACTCGATGGCAGGGGCATATAGCAATCAGCCCCAGCATTTT. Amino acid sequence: CASSYSMAGAYSNQPQHF.